The clone carrying this TCR beta chain was counted at least ten times. The antigen is undetermined. In this cohort, patients with other autoimmune diseases, uncontrolled infections, pregnancy or lactation were excluded. Germline-derived CDR1 and CDR2 are SEHNR and FQNEAQ (reference sequence). Trimming left V 3 bases short and J 5 bases short, with 7 bases between. The CDR3 is 12 amino acids. The sample originates from a study of Graves' ophthalmopathy and Graves' hyperthyroidism. Study-level findings and limits: Discriminating ophthalmopathy from stable hyperthyroidism, a 13-signature model attained a sensitivity of 87.88% and a specificity of about 83%. In blood, most expanded thyroid clonotypes above 0.001 frequency were also detected.

Investigators amplified TCR beta CDR3 regions from RNA transcripts. First-round RT-PCR with HTBI primers preceded a second-round multiplex PCR. MiXCR, run by TCRdb on the multiplex PCR reads, gives a single entry per CDR3 protein. The sample lists 600,000 to 700,000 distinct CDR3 sequences; roughly two fifths were seen once. The sequenced material came from peripheral blood. This sequence joins TRBV7-9 and TRBJ2-5; tentative D call: TRBD1 (5 bases). The clonotype was recovered from an adult man with Graves' ophthalmopathy. The CDR3 coding sequence is TGTGCCAGCAGCTTTCCAGGGGAGACCCAGTACTTC. It is translated as CASSFPGETQYF. Full variable domain (remainder filled in from reference TRBV7-9 and TRBJ2-5): DTGVSQNPRHKITKRGQNVTFRCDPISEHNRLYWYRQTLGQGPEFLTYFQNEAQLEKSRLLSDRFSAERPKGSFSTLEIQRTEQGDSAMYLCASSFPGETQYFGPGTRLLVL.